One sample yielded the 7 T cell receptor beta chains listed below, sequenced in a study of blood T cells in healthy people across ages. Next came a second PCR, run for roughly 6 to 11 cycles, which used a sample-barcoded 5' primer along with a J-beta primer mix. From the 5' RACE reads, TCRdb called clonotypes with MiXCR, one entry per CDR3 protein. The sample has about 1 million distinct CDR3 sequences, around 45% seen once. The material sequenced was blood. All receptors come from a woman aged 55-69 years in good health.

The chain links TRBV7-9 to TRBJ2-5; tentatively, D is TRBD1 or TRBD2 (5 bases each). The J call may be in error: the DNA end matches TRBJ2-7 better. The CDR3 is 15 residues long. Germline values: CDR1 SEHNR, CDR2 FQNEAQ (reference sequence). The CDR3 DNA is TGTGCCAGCAGCCCCCAGTTCCAGGGACCCTACGAGCAGTACTTC. Translation gives CASSPQFQGPYEQYF.

The table lists this clonotype with a few counts. The gene calls are TRBV4-1 and TRBJ2-7; 9 nucleotides line up with TRBD1. CDR1 MGHRA and CDR2 YSYEKL come from the germline V gene. V was pared by 2 bases and J by 0 bases, with 11 bases of the junction left unmatched. The CDR3 is 18 amino acids. CDR3 bases: TGCGCCAGCAGCCAACCCGCATCACAGGGGGCGGCCTCCTACGAGCAGTACTTC. Residues: CASSQPASQGAASYEQYF.

The gene calls are TRBV3-1 and TRBJ1-2; 7 nucleotides agree with TRBD1. The germline V gene encodes CDR1 LGHDT and CDR2 YNNKEL (reference sequence). The CDR3 has 15 residues. J gave up 4 bases and V 1 base, and 6 bases lay outside the gene matches. This CDR3 is CASSQVVGGIYGYTF. CDR3 sequence (DNA): TGTGCCAGCAGCCAAGTTGTAGGGGGCATCTATGGCTACACCTTC.

This clonotype was observed once. The V call is TRBV27, the J call TRBJ2-7, with 13 bases fitting TRBD2. CDR1 is MNHEY, CDR2 SMNVEV, per germline (reference sequence). V was clipped by 6 bases and J by 7 bases; unmatched bases: 18. The CDR3 covers 18 residues. This CDR3 reads CASSPRETSGRPHNEQYF. CDR3 nucleotides: TGTGCCAGCAGCCCCCGAGAGACTAGCGGGAGGCCCCACAATGAGCAGTACTTC.

This rearrangement joins TRBV12-3 or TRBV12-4 to TRBJ2-7; D perhaps matches TRBD1 (6 bases). The CDR3 is 14 amino acids. V was pared by 3 bases and J by 6 bases, with 15 bases between. The CDR3 here is CASSLGNRETEQYF. The CDR3 region has the DNA TGTGCCAGCAGTTTGGGGAACAGGGAAACCGAGCAGTACTTC.

This clonotype came up a few times. V and J are TRBV6-1 and TRBJ2-7, with 10 bases lining up with TRBD2. The germline CDR1 and CDR2 sequences are MNHNS and SASEGT. V dropped 5 bases and J dropped 0; count of bases not matched to a gene: 10. The CDR3 runs 17 residues. The CDR3 sequence: CASSHGLAESSSYEQYF. The CDR3 DNA follows: TGTGCCAGCAGTCATGGACTAGCGGAGTCTAGCTCCTACGAGCAGTACTTC.

A few counts support this clonotype. CDR3: CASSLPPYGTSGREETQYF. The CDR3 DNA follows: TGTGCCAGCAGTTTACCCCCATACGGGACTAGCGGGAGGGAAGAGACCCAGTACTTC. J is TRBJ2-5 and V is TRBV28; 16 nucleotides line up with TRBD2. Germline-derived CDR1 and CDR2 are MDHEN and SYDVKM. The CDR3 length is 19 residues. The V segment lost 2 bases and the J segment 3 bases; nucleotides outside the gene matches: 9.